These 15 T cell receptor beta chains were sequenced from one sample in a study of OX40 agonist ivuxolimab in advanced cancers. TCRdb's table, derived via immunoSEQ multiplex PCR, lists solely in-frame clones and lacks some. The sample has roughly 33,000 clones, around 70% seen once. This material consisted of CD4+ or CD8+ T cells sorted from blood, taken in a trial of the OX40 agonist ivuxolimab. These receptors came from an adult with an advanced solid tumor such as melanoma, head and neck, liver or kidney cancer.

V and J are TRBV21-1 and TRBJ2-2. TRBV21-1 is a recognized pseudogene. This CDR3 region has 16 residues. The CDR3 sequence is CASSKVGGKGTGELFF. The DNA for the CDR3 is TGTGCCAGCAGCAAAGTAGGGGGGAAGGGCACCGGGGAGCTGTTTTTT.

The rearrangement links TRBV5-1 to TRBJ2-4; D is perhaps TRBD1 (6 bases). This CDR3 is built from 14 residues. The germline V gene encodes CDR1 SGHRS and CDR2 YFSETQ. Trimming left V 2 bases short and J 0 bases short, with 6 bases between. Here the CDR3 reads CASSLQGAKNIQYF. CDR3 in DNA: TGCGCCAGCAGCTTACAGGGAGCCAAAAACATTCAGTACTTC. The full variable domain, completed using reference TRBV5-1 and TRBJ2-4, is KAGVTQTPRYLIKTRGQQVTLSCSPISGHRSVSWYQQTPGQGLQFLFEYFSETQRNKGNFPGRFSGRQFSNSRSEMNVSTLELGDSALYLCASSLQGAKNIQYFGAGTRLSVL.

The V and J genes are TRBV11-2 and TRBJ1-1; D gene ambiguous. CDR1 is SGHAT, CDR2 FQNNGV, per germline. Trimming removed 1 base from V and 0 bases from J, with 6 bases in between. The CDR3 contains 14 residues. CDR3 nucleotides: TGTGCCAGCAGCTTAGGTAGAATGAACACTGAAGCTTTCTTT. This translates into CASSLGRMNTEAFF.

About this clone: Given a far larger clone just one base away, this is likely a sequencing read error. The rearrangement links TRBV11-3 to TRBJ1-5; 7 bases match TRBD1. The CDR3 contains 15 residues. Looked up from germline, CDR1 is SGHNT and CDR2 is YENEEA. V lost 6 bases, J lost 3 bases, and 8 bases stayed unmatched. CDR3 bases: TGTGCCAGCAGTGAGGGGGCGGGGGTCAATCAGCCCCAGCATTTT. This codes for CASSEGAGVNQPQHF.

The CDR3 DNA follows: TGTGCCAGCAGCTTAGCGAGGGGCCTCTCACAGTTCTTC. This sequence encodes CASSLARGLSQFF. This rearrangement joins TRBV7-2 to TRBJ2-1, with D possibly being TRBD1 or TRBD2 (5 bases each). CDR1 is SGHTA and CDR2 is FQGNSA in the germline V gene. Trimming removed 0 bases from V and 13 bases from J, with 13 bases in between. This CDR3 comprises 13 residues.

CDR3 coding DNA: TGTGCCAGCATCCTCCAGGGGACGTATGGCTACACCTTC. Its translation is CASILQGTYGYTF. The chain has TRBV6-1 and TRBJ1-2, with a possible D match to TRBD1 (6 bases). Germline V gene sequence: CDR1 MNHNS, CDR2 SASEGT. The CDR3 is 13 amino acids. Trimming removed 7 bases at V and 5 bases at J, with 14 bases between.

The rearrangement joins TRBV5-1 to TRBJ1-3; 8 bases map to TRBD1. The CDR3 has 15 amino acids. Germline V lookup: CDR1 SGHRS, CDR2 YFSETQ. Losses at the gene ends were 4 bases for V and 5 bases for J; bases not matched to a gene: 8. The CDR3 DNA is TGCGCCAGCAGCGAGGACAGGGCCAAGAGAAACACCATATATTTT. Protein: CASSEDRAKRNTIYF.

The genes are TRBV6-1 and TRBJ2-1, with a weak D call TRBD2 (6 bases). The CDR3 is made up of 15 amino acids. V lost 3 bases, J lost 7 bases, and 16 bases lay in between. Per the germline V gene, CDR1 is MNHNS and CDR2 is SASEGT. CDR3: CASSEVAAVPNEQFF. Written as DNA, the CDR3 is TGTGCCAGCAGTGAGGTAGCGGCCGTTCCAAATGAGCAGTTCTTC.

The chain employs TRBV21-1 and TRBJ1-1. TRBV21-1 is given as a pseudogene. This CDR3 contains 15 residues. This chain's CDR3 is CASSIEGMRYTEAFF. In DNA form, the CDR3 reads TGTGCCAGCAGCATAGAGGGCATGAGGTACACTGAAGCTTTCTTT.

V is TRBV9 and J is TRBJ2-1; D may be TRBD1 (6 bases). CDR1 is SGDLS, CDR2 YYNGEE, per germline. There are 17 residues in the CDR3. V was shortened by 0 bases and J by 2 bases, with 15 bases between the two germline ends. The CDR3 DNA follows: TGTGCCAGCAGCGTAGCTCAAGGGGGATGGACCTACAATGAGCAGTTCTTC. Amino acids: CASSVAQGGWTYNEQFF.

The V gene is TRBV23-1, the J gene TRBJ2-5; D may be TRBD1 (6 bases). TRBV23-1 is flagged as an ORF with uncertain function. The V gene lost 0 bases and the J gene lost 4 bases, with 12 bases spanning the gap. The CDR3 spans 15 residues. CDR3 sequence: CASSQSYRDGETQYF. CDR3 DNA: TGCGCCAGCAGTCAATCTTACAGGGATGGAGAGACCCAGTACTTC.

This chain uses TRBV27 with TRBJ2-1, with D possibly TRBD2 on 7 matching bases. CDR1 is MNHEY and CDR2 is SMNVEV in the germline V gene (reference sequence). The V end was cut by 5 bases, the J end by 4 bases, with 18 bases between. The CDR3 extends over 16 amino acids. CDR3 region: CASSASQGRGYNEQFF. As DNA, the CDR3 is TGTGCCAGCAGTGCAAGCCAGGGGAGGGGATACAATGAGCAGTTCTTC.

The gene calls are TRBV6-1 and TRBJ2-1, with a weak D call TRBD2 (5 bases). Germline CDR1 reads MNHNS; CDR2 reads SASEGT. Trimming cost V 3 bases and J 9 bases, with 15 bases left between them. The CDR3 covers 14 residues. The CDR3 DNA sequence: TGTGCCAGCAGTGAGTTGAGGGCTATTTCTGAGCAGTTCTTC. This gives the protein CASSELRAISEQFF.

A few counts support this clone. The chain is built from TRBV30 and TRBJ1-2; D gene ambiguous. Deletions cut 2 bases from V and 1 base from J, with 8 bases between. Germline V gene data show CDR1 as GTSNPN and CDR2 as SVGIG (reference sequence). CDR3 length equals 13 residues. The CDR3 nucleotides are TGTGCCTGGAGTCCCCCTGTTAACTATGGCTACACCTTC. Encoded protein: CAWSPPVNYGYTF.

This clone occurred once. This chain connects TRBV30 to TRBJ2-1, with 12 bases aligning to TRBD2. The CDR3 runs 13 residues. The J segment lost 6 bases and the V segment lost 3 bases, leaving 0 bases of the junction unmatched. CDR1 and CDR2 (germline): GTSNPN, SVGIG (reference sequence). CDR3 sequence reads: CAWRLAGGNEQFF. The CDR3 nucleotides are TGTGCCTGGAGACTAGCGGGGGGCAATGAGCAGTTCTTC. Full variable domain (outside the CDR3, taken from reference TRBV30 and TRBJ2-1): SQTIHQWPATLVQPVGSPLSLECTVEGTSNPNLYWYRQAAGRGLQLLFYSVGIGQISSEVPQNLSASRPQDRQFILSSKKLLLSDSGFYLCAWRLAGGNEQFFGPGTRLTVL.